This T cell receptor (beta chain) was recorded in a study of T cell responses to AZD1222 COVID-19 vaccine. Study-wide points: Clonal diversity may have been underestimated in mostly white British donors. Only after the peak T cell response were repertoires sampled.

Remarks on this clone: No antigen is known for it.

Germline CDR1 reads SGHTA; CDR2 reads FQGTGA. This CDR3 comprises 14 residues. Between the trimmed V and J ends, which lost 5 bases and 8 bases, there was a span of 16 bases. Profiling relied on immunoSEQ multiplex PCR, and the TCRdb table lists in-frame clones only, not all of them. This repertoire shows about 120,000 clones, about 91% found once; its top ten account for approximately 1.4%. The chain is built from TRBV7-3 and TRBJ2-1; the D gene is possibly TRBD2 (6 bases). The specimen comprised peripheral blood, sampled 28 days after the second AZD1222 dose. This sequence originates from an adult who received the AZD1222 COVID-19 vaccine. The CDR3 nucleotides read TGTGCCAGCAGCACTTTCCCGGCGGGGTATGAGCAGTTCTTC. It encodes CASSTFPAGYEQFF. The full variable domain, rest sourced from reference TRBV7-3 and TRBJ2-1, is GAGVSQTPSNKVTEKGKYVELRCDPISGHTALYWYRQSLGQGPEFLIYFQGTGAADDSGLPNDRFFAVRPEGSVSTLKIQRTERGDSAVYLCASSTFPAGYEQFFGPGTRLTVL.